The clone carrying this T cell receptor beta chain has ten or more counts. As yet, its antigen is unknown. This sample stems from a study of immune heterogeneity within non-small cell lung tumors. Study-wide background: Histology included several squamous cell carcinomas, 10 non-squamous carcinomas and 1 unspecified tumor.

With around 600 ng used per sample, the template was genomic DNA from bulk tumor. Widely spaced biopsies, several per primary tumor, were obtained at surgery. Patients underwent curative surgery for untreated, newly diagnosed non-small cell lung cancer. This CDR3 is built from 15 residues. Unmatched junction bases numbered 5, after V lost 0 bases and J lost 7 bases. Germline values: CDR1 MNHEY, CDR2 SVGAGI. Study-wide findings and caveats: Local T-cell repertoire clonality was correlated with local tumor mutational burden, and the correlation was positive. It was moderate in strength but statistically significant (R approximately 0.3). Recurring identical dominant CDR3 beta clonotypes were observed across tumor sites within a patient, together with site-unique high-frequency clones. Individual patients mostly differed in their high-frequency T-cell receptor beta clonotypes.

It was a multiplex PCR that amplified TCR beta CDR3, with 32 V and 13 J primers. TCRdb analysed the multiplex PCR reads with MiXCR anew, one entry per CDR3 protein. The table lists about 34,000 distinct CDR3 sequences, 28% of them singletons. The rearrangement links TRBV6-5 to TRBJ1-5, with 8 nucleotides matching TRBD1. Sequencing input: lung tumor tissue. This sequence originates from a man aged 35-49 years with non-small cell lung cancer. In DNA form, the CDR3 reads TGTGCCAGCAGTTACTCGGACAGGGTAGGACAGCCCCAGCATTTT. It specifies CASSYSDRVGQPQHF.